The 14 T cell receptor beta chains reported below all come from one sample, sequenced in a study of OX40 agonist ivuxolimab in advanced cancers. Sequencing used immunoSEQ multiplex PCR; TCRdb keeps in-frame clones, though not all of them. The table shows 58,000 or so clones, with roughly nine tenths occurring only once. The specimen was CD4+ or CD8+ T cells sorted from blood, collected in a trial of the OX40 agonist ivuxolimab. These TCRs come from an adult with an advanced solid tumor such as melanoma, head and neck, liver or kidney cancer.

This clone was counted only a few times. The V call is TRBV6-5, the J call TRBJ1-2; TRBD1 might be the D (5 bases). The CDR3 is 13 amino acids. V lost 4 bases, J lost 5 bases, and 11 bases lay in between. Germline CDR1 is MNHEY and CDR2 is SVGAGI. The CDR3 nucleotides are TGTGCCAGCAGTTCGGGACGGAGTTATGGCTACACCTTC. Its translation: CASSSGRSYGYTF.

With regard to this clone: Other nucleotide sequences in the sample specify the same CDR3. The V call is TRBV5-6, the J call TRBJ2-3; D gene uncertain. CDR3 length equals 14 residues. The V end was cut by 0 bases, the J end by 2 bases, with 7 bases between. The V gene's germline CDR1 is SGHDT and CDR2 YYEEEE. The CDR3 protein is CASSLGRNTDTQYF. Written as DNA, the CDR3 is TGTGCCAGCAGCTTGGGAAGAAACACAGATACGCAGTATTTT.

V is TRBV19 and J is TRBJ2-3; possibly TRBD2 for D (6 bases). CDR1 and CDR2 (germline): LNHDA, SQIVND (reference sequence). The CDR3 consists of 12 residues. V lost 6 bases, J lost 8 bases, and 12 bases lay in between. DNA of the CDR3: TGTGCCAGTAGGACGGGAGAGGGTACGCAGTATTTT. As protein: CASRTGEGTQYF.

The chain links TRBV7-2 to TRBJ1-5; D not resolved. Germline V gene sequence: CDR1 SGHTA, CDR2 FQGNSA. Trimming took off 1 base at V and 0 bases at J, with 7 bases between the two ends. This CDR3 is built from 15 residues. The CDR3 nucleotides are TGTGCCAGCAGCTTAGGTGATCCTAGCAATCAGCCCCAGCATTTT. This encodes CASSLGDPSNQPQHF.

This chain uses TRBV7-9 with TRBJ1-1; D gene unclear. The CDR3 has 11 amino acids. Germline CDR1 reads SEHNR; CDR2 reads FQNEAQ (reference sequence). V was trimmed by 2 bases and J by 4 bases, leaving 2 bases between them. The CDR3 DNA follows: TGTGCCAGCAGCTTATCCACTGAAGCTTTCTTT. Protein: CASSLSTEAFF.

This chain links TRBV28 with TRBJ1-5, with TRBD1 identical over 7 bases. J was trimmed by 2 bases and V by 4 bases; bases with no gene match: 2. The CDR3 contains 14 residues. CDR1 and CDR2 (germline): MDHEN, SYDVKM. CDR3 coding DNA: TGTGCCAGCAGTTCAGGGGGTGGCAATCAGCCCCAGCATTTT. It yields the protein CASSSGGGNQPQHF.

J is TRBJ2-7 and V is TRBV6-6; 8 nucleotides line up with TRBD1. The ends lost 6 bases at V and 6 bases at J; junction bases unmatched: 10. Germline CDR1 reads MNHNY; CDR2 reads SVGAGI (reference sequence). CDR3 length: 14 residues. Here the CDR3 reads CASRGTGQATEQYF. In nucleotides, the CDR3 is TGTGCCAGCAGGGGAACGGGACAGGCGACCGAGCAGTACTTC.

The V and J genes are TRBV19 and TRBJ2-6, with TRBD1 matching 9 bases. The CDR3 runs 18 residues. CDR1 is LNHDA, CDR2 SQIVND, per germline (reference sequence). Trimming removed 10 bases from V and 0 bases from J; junction bases left unmatched: 13. The CDR3 sequence is CATGQGPDPSSGANVLTF. The CDR3 nucleotides read TGTGCCACCGGACAGGGGCCGGACCCGAGCTCTGGGGCCAACGTCCTGACTTTC.

This chain connects TRBV2 to TRBJ1-5; 7 nucleotides agree with TRBD1. The CDR3 spans 15 residues. V trimming: 3 bases; J trimming: 6 bases; junction bases outside the gene matches: 8. Germline CDR1 SNHLY, CDR2 FYNNEI. The CDR3 DNA follows: TGTGCCAGCAGTGAGGCTCAGGGGGGAGGTCAGCCCCAGCATTTT. Translation: CASSEAQGGGQPQHF.

The gene calls are TRBV2 and TRBJ2-1, with D tentatively TRBD2 (5 bases). Trimming removed 7 bases from V and 1 base from J, with 17 bases in between. This CDR3 contains 16 residues. In germline, CDR1 is SNHLY, CDR2 FYNNEI. Here the CDR3 reads CASTLVGDESYNEQFF. In nucleotides, the CDR3 is TGTGCCAGCACCCTCGTCGGGGATGAATCCTACAATGAGCAGTTCTTC.

This chain joins TRBV2 and TRBJ1-2; 7 bases fit TRBD1. The CDR3 contains 13 residues. Germline V gene data show CDR1 as SNHLY and CDR2 as FYNNEI. V trimming: 6 bases; J trimming: 8 bases; junction bases outside the gene matches: 9. The CDR3 reads CASRGQTGNGYTF. The CDR3 nucleotides read TGTGCCAGCAGAGGACAGACAGGGAACGGCTACACCTTC. Full variable domain (rest looked up from reference TRBV2 and TRBJ1-2): EPEVTQTPSHQVTQMGQEVILRCVPISNHLYFYWYRQILGQKVEFLVSFYNNEISEKSEIFDDQFSVERPDGSNFTLKIRSTKLEDSAMYFCASRGQTGNGYTFGSGTRLTVV.

This clone showed up just a few times. The chain recombines TRBV5-1 with TRBJ2-3; D is tentatively TRBD1 or TRBD2 (5 bases each). The CDR3 contains 15 residues. Trimming removed 0 bases at V and 0 bases at J, with 8 bases between. Germline CDR1 is SGHRS and CDR2 is YFSETQ. The CDR3, as DNA: TGCGCCAGCAGCTTGGTCGGGGCGAGCACAGATACGCAGTATTTT. Protein product: CASSLVGASTDTQYF.

V is TRBV6-5 and J is TRBJ1-2; D possibly corresponds to TRBD1 (5 bases). The CDR3 sequence is 15 residues long. Trimming cost V 0 bases and J 8 bases, with 16 bases left between them. Germline-derived CDR1 and CDR2 are MNHEY and SVGAGI. The CDR3 sequence: CASSYSIQGVRGYTF. The CDR3 nucleotides are TGTGCCAGCAGTTACTCAATCCAGGGTGTGCGCGGCTACACCTTC.

This clone appeared once. The chain uses TRBV5-1 and TRBJ2-7; TRBD1 matches at 8 bases. Per germline, CDR1 SGHRS and CDR2 YFSETQ. The CDR3 runs 16 residues. The ends lost 3 bases at V and 0 bases at J; junction bases unmatched: 8. The CDR3 sequence: CASSSPRQGSSYEQYF. DNA for the CDR3: TGCGCCAGCAGCTCCCCCCGACAGGGGAGCTCCTACGAGCAGTACTTC.